The 8 T cell receptor beta chains below were found in one sample sequenced in a study of T cell responses to AZD1222 COVID-19 vaccine. Profiling relied on immunoSEQ multiplex PCR, and the TCRdb table lists in-frame clones only, not all of them. Of about 140,000 clones listed, roughly 91% were seen once; the top ten hold around 6.3%. Sequenced material: peripheral blood, taken 28 days after the second AZD1222 dose. Receptors originate from an adult who received the AZD1222 COVID-19 vaccine.

The chain has TRBV19 and TRBJ2-7, with D possibly being TRBD2 (5 bases). Trimming stripped 7 bases from V and 0 bases from J, with 13 bases between. The germline gives CDR1 LNHDA, CDR2 SQIVND (reference sequence). The CDR3 runs 14 residues. CDR3 region: CASKRVPGSYEQYF. The CDR3 bases are TGTGCCAGTAAGAGGGTCCCGGGCTCCTACGAGCAGTACTTC. Full variable domain (missing parts from reference TRBV19 and TRBJ2-7): DGGITQSPKYLFRKEGQNVTLSCEQNLNHDAMYWYRQDPGQGLRLIYYSQIVNDFQKGDIAEGYSVSREKKESFPLTVTSAQKNPTAFYLCASKRVPGSYEQYFGPGTRLTVT.

The CDR3 region has the DNA TGTGCCAGCAGTTTCAACACCGGGGAGCTGTTTTTT. Amino acid sequence: CASSFNTGELFF. The chain combines TRBV12-3 or TRBV12-4 with TRBJ2-2, with no clear D. V gave up 3 bases and J gave up 2 bases, with 1 base separating them. The CDR3 is 12 residues long.

The chain is built from TRBV11-3 and TRBJ2-1; D call uncertain. The CDR3 is 11 residues long. The ends were cut back, 5 bases at V and 5 bases at J, with 4 bases in the middle. In germline, CDR1 is SGHNT, CDR2 YENEEA. The CDR3 reads CASSADNEQFF. The CDR3 nucleotides are TGTGCCAGCAGCGCCGACAATGAGCAGTTCTTC.

CDR3 amino acids: CASSENTGRSPLHF. CDR3 nucleotides: TGTGCCAGCAGTGAAAATACAGGGAGATCACCCCTCCACTTT. This chain connects TRBV6-1 to TRBJ1-6, with D perhaps TRBD1 (6 bases). CDR3 size: 14 residues. Germline loops: CDR1 MNHNS, CDR2 SASEGT. The V and J ends lost 2 bases and 10 bases respectively, with 12 bases between them.

The chain links TRBV5-6 to TRBJ1-5; D unresolved. The CDR3 length is 16 residues. V lost 0 bases and J 4 bases, leaving 14 bases between the germline ends. In germline, CDR1 is SGHDT, CDR2 YYEEEE. CDR3 sequence reads: CASSLGGSRFNQPQHF. The CDR3 DNA reads as TGTGCCAGCAGCTTGGGAGGCTCCCGGTTTAATCAGCCCCAGCATTTT. The full variable domain, completed using reference TRBV5-6 and TRBJ1-5, is DAGVTQSPTHLIKTRGQQVTLRCSPKSGHDTVSWYQQALGQGPQFIFQYYEEEERQRGNFPDRFSGHQFPNYSSELNVNALLLGDSALYLCASSLGGSRFNQPQHFGDGTRLSIL.

The V and J genes are TRBV3-1 (or the pseudogene TRBV3-2) and TRBJ1-5, with TRBD1 as a possible D gene (6 bases). The germline CDR1 and CDR2 sequences are LGHDT and YNNKEL (reference sequence). The CDR3 is 12 residues long. V was pared by 3 bases and J by 7 bases, with 7 bases between. This CDR3 reads CASSHTGQPQHF. As DNA, the CDR3 is TGTGCCAGCAGCCACACAGGGCAGCCCCAGCATTTT.

The chain has TRBV14 and TRBJ2-1, with 12 bases that match TRBD2. Germline CDR1 reads SGHDN; CDR2 reads FVKESK. With 1 base clipped from V and 8 bases from J, the junction kept 18 bases outside the gene matches. The CDR3 has 20 amino acids. The CDR3 DNA is TGTGCCAGCAGCCAAGCATTTTATTTCTCTAGCGGGAGGGCCAGGGATGAGCAGTTCTTC. This encodes CASSQAFYFSSGRARDEQFF.

The CDR3 DNA reads as TGTGCCAGCACCATTCTAAGGGGGGCCTTCTCCTACGAGCAGTACTTC. It yields the protein CASTILRGAFSYEQYF. The rearrangement joins TRBV28 to TRBJ2-7; D tentatively fits TRBD1 or TRBD2 (6 bases each). Germline V lookup: CDR1 MDHEN, CDR2 SYDVKM. The CDR3 contains 16 residues. Trimming took off 7 bases at V and 0 bases at J, with 19 bases between the two ends. Filled out from reference TRBV28 and TRBJ2-7, the complete variable domain reads DVKVTQSSRYLVKRTGEKVFLECVQDMDHENMFWYRQDPGLGLRLIYFSYDVKMKEKGDIPEGYSVSREKKERFSLILESASTNQTSMYLCASTILRGAFSYEQYFGPGTRLTVT.